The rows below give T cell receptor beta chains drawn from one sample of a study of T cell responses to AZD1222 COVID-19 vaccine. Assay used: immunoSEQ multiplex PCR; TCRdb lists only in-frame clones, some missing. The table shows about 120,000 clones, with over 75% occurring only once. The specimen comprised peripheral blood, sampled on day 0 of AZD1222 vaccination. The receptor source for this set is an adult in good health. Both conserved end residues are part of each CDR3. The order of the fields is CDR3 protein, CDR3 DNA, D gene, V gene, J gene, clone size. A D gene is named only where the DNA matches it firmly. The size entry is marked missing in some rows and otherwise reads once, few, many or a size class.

CASSNPNSYEQYF,TGTGCCAGCAGCAATCCTAATTCCTACGAGCAGTACTTC,-,TRBV11-3,TRBJ2-7,-
CASSSLTDEAFF,TGTGCCAGCAGCTCTCTGACAGATGAAGCTTTCTTT,-,TRBV5-6,TRBJ1-1,-
CASSSGGDGYEQYF,TGCGCCAGCAGCTCAGGGGGCGATGGATACGAGCAGTACTTC,TRBD1,TRBV5-1,TRBJ2-7,-
CASRRPQGGGEKLFF,TGTGCCAGCAGGCGCCCTCAGGGGGGGGGTGAAAAACTGTTTTTT,TRBD1,TRBV28,TRBJ1-4,few
CAISTGRQGEPQHF,TGTGCCATCAGTACCGGACGGCAAGGTGAGCCCCAGCATTTT,-,TRBV10-3,TRBJ1-5,-
CASSGGRGYEQYF,TGTGCCAGCAGTGGTGGTAGGGGCTACGAGCAGTACTTC,-,TRBV2,TRBJ2-7,-
CASSLARQGGTEAFF,TGTGCCAGCAGCTTAGCCCGACAGGGGGGCACTGAAGCTTTCTTT,TRBD1,TRBV11-2,TRBJ1-1,once
CASSPLAGGPYEQYF,TGTGCCAGCAGTCCTTTGGCGGGGGGCCCCTACGAGCAGTACTTC,TRBD2,TRBV6-6,TRBJ2-7,-
CASSDQDTGELFF,TGTGCCAGCAGTGATCAGGACACCGGGGAGCTGTTTTTT,-,TRBV6-4,TRBJ2-2,medium-sized
CASSVGTNYGYTF,TGTGCCAGCAGCGTCGGCACTAACTATGGCTACACCTTC,-,TRBV7-9,TRBJ1-2,-
CASIREQGGNQPQHF,TGTGCCAGCATAAGAGAACAGGGAGGCAATCAGCCCCAGCATTTT,-,TRBV2,TRBJ1-5,-
CASSSALAGGRWNEQFF,TGTGCCAGCAGCTCCGCCCTAGCGGGGGGGCGGTGGAATGAGCAGTTCTTC,TRBD2,TRBV7-2,TRBJ2-1,-
CASSQFLGSYGYTF,TGTGCCAGCAGCCAATTTCTTGGTAGCTATGGCTACACCTTC,-,TRBV14,TRBJ1-2,-
CASSLLRGPSTDTQYF,TGTGCCAGCAGCTTGCTGCGGGGCCCTAGCACAGATACGCAGTATTTT,-,TRBV5-6,TRBJ2-3,-
CASSSPRDIGYGYTF,TGTGCCAGCAGCTCCCCCAGGGACATCGGCTATGGCTACACCTTC,-,TRBV11-2,TRBJ1-2,-
CASGAWTSDGYTF,TGCGCCAGCGGGGCGTGGACCTCGGATGGCTACACCTTC,-,TRBV10-2,TRBJ1-2,-
CASSQTSSPLHF,TGTGCCAGCAGCCAGACGAGTTCACCCCTCCACTTT,-,TRBV7-9,TRBJ1-6,-
CASSLGIVGEAFF,TGTGCCAGCAGCTTAGGAATAGTTGGTGAAGCTTTCTTT,-,TRBV11-3,TRBJ1-1,-
CASSWGQGNTEAFF,TGTGCCAGCAGCTGGGGACAGGGGAACACTGAAGCTTTCTTT,TRBD1,TRBV7-8,TRBJ1-1,-
CASRNWTVPNQPQHF,TGTGCCAGCAGGAATTGGACAGTCCCGAATCAGCCCCAGCATTTT,-,TRBV6-5,TRBJ1-5,-
CASSLEAGEAYGYTF,TGTGCCAGCAGCTTAGAAGCGGGGGAGGCTTATGGCTACACCTTC,-,TRBV7-9,TRBJ1-2,-
CASSARTVGSEQYF,TGTGCCAGCAGTGCTCGGACAGTCGGCTCCGAGCAGTACTTC,-,TRBV6-6,TRBJ2-7,-
CASSSSTGWYGYTF,TGTGCCAGCAGCTCGTCGACAGGGTGGTATGGCTACACCTTC,TRBD1,TRBV5-8,TRBJ1-2,-
CASKVGGGPTGELFF,TGTGCCAGCAAAGTCGGGGGAGGTCCCACCGGGGAGCTGTTTTTT,-,TRBV27,TRBJ2-2,once
CASSPTTGGNTEAFF,TGCGCCAGCAGCCCGACAACAGGGGGGAACACTGAAGCTTTCTTT,TRBD1,TRBV5-1,TRBJ1-1,-
CASSQDRASGGSYNEQFF,TGCGCCAGCAGCCAAGATCGGGCGTCTGGGGGCTCCTACAATGAGCAGTTCTTC,-,TRBV4-1,TRBJ2-1,-
CASSPDGRGASGELFF,TGCGCCAGCAGCCCAGACGGGAGGGGGGCGTCCGGGGAGCTGTTTTTT,TRBD2,TRBV4-1,TRBJ2-2,-
CASSLEPQGNLGNTIYF,TGCGCCAGCAGCTTGGAACCCCAGGGGAATTTAGGAAACACCATATATTTT,-,TRBV5-1,TRBJ1-3,once
CASSSPGYRNSYGYTF,TGTGCCAGCAGTTCACCCGGATACAGGAACAGCTATGGCTACACCTTC,-,TRBV28,TRBJ1-2,few
CASSATGTSNYGYTF,TGTGCCAGCAGTGCGACCGGGACTTCCAACTATGGCTACACCTTC,-,TRBV6-2/TRBV6-3,TRBJ1-2,-
CASSFRGNSPLHF,TGTGCCAGCAGTTTCCGGGGGAATTCACCCCTCCACTTT,-,TRBV28,TRBJ1-6,-
CASSQSTGTGGHEQYF,TGCGCCAGCAGCCAAAGCACCGGGACAGGGGGCCACGAGCAGTACTTC,TRBD1,TRBV4-3,TRBJ2-7,-
CASSLVVSRVGQPQHF,TGTGCCAGCAGCTTAGTGGTATCCAGGGTGGGGCAGCCCCAGCATTTT,-,TRBV7-8,TRBJ1-5,-
CASSNRWAKNIQYF,TGTGCCAGCAGCAACAGGTGGGCCAAAAACATTCAGTACTTC,-,TRBV13,TRBJ2-4,-
CASSSGTPYEQYF,TGTGCCAGTAGTAGCGGGACACCTTACGAGCAGTACTTC,-,TRBV19,TRBJ2-7,-
CASSSDGGARNEQFF,TGTGCCAGCAGCTCCGACGGGGGGGCACGCAATGAGCAGTTCTTC,TRBD2,TRBV5-4,TRBJ2-1,-
CASSQGGLVRSYEQYF,TGTGCCAGCAGCCAAGGTGGTCTGGTCCGCTCCTACGAGCAGTACTTC,-,TRBV3-1/TRBV3-2,TRBJ2-7,-
CARLGRENSNQPQHF,TGCGCCAGACTGGGGAGGGAAAATAGCAATCAGCCCCAGCATTTT,-,TRBV5-1,TRBJ1-5,few
CASSQTGTYAYEQYF,TGTGCCAGCAGCCAGACCGGGACATATGCCTACGAGCAGTACTTC,-,TRBV3-1/TRBV3-2,TRBJ2-7,-
CASSPGSGRGVGDTQYF,TGCGCCAGCAGCCCCGGGTCTGGGAGGGGAGTAGGGGATACGCAGTATTTT,TRBD2,TRBV5-1,TRBJ2-3,-
CASSLAYAGGDSPLHF,TGTGCCAGCAGCTTGGCTTACGCCGGGGGGGATTCACCCCTCCACTTT,-,TRBV5-4,TRBJ1-6,-
CASSTTGGLTDTQYF,TGCGCCAGCAGCACCACAGGGGGCCTCACAGATACGCAGTATTTT,TRBD1,TRBV5-1,TRBJ2-3,-
CASRLRRTDREQYF,TGTGCCAGCAGGCTTCGTCGGACAGATCGCGAGCAGTACTTC,-,TRBV28,TRBJ2-7,-
CASSSSGGETDTQYF,TGTGCCAGCAGCTCAAGCGGGGGGGAGACAGATACGCAGTATTTT,TRBD2,TRBV7-9,TRBJ2-3,-
CASSLLGTSAGIYNEQFF,TGTGCCAGCAGCCTCCTCGGGACTAGCGCCGGGATTTACAATGAGCAGTTCTTC,TRBD2,TRBV7-2,TRBJ2-1,-